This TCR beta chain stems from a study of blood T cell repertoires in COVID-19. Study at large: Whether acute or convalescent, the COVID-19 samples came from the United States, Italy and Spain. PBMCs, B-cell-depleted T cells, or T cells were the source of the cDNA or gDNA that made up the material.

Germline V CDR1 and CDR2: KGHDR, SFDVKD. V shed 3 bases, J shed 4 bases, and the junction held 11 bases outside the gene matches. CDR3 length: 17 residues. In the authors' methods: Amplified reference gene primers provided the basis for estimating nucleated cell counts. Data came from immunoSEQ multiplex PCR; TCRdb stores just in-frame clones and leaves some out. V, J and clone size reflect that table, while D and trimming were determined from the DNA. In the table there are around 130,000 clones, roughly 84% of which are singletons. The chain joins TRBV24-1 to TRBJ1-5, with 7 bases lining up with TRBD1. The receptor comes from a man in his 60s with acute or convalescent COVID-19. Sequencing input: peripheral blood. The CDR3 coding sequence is TGTGCCACCAGTGATGCTAAACAGGGGTTGAGTAATCAGCCCCAGCATTTT. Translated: CATSDAKQGLSNQPQHF.